The clone carrying this T cell receptor beta chain appeared many times. The antigen remains undetermined. The data originate from a study of Graves' ophthalmopathy and Graves' hyperthyroidism. Study overall: Ahead of any treatment, peripheral blood was obtained at the initial diagnosis. Study results and limitations: The blood repertoire also included most expanded thyroid clonotypes above 0.001 frequency.

The study amplified TCR beta CDR3 regions using RNA transcripts. HTBI-primed first-round RT-PCR preceded second-round multiplex PCR. From the multiplex PCR reads, TCRdb called clonotypes with MiXCR, one entry per CDR3 protein. The sample includes about 220,000 distinct CDR3 sequences, about 22% of them seen just once. A volume of 10 ml of fresh peripheral blood supplied the PBMCs. Sequencing was done on a sample of peripheral blood. The clonotype originates from a woman aged 50 to 60 with Graves' ophthalmopathy.

DNA of the CDR3: TGTGCCAGCAGCGTGACTAGCCGGTGGGGTCAAGAGACCCAGTACTTC. It yields the protein CASSVTSRWGQETQYF. The V and J genes are TRBV7-8 and TRBJ2-5; 7 bases map to TRBD2. The CDR3 covers 16 residues. V dropped 5 bases and J dropped 2; count of bases not matched to a gene: 11. Germline V CDR1 and CDR2: SGHVS, FQNEAQ.